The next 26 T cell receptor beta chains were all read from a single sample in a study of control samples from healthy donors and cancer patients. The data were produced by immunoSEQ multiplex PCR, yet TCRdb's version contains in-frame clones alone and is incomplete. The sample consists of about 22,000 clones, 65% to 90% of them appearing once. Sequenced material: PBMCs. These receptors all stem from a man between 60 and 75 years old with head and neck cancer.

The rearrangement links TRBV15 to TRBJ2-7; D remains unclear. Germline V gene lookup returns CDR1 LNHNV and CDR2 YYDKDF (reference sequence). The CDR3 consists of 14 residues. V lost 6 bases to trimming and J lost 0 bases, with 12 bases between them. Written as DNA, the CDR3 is TGTGCCACCAGTCTCCATTCTGGCTCCTACGAGCAGTACTTC. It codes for CATSLHSGSYEQYF.

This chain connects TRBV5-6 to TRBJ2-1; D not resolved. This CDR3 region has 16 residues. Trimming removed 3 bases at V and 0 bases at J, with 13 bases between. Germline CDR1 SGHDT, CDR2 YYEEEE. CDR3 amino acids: CASSSGAHSSYNEQFF. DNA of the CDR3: TGTGCCAGCAGCTCCGGCGCTCACAGCTCCTACAATGAGCAGTTCTTC.

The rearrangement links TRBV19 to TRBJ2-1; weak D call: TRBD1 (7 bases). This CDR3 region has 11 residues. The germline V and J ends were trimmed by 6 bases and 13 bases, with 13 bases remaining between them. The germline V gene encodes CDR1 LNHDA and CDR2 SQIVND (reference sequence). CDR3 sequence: CASSAGQPQFF. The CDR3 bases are TGTGCCAGTAGCGCGGGACAGCCTCAGTTCTTC. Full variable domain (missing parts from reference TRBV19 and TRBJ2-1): DGGITQSPKYLFRKEGQNVTLSCEQNLNHDAMYWYRQDPGQGLRLIYYSQIVNDFQKGDIAEGYSVSREKKESFPLTVTSAQKNPTAFYLCASSAGQPQFFGPGTRLTVL.

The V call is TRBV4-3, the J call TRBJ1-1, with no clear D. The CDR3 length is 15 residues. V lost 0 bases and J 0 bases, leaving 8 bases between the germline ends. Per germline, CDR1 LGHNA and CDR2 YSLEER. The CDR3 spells CASSQEGYMNTEAFF. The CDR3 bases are TGCGCCAGCAGCCAAGAGGGCTACATGAACACTGAAGCTTTCTTT.

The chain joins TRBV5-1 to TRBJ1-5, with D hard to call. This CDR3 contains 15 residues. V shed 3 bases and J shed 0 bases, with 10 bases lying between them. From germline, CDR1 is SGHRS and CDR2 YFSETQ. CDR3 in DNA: TGCGCCAGCAGCTGGACCCCGGATAGCAATCAGCCCCAGCATTTT. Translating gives CASSWTPDSNQPQHF.

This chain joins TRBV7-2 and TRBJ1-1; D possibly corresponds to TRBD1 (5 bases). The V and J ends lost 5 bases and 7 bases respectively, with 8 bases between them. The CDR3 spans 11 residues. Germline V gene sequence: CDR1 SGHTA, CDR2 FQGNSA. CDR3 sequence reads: CASSLGGEAFF. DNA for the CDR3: TGTGCCAGCAGCCTCGGGGGTGAAGCTTTCTTT.

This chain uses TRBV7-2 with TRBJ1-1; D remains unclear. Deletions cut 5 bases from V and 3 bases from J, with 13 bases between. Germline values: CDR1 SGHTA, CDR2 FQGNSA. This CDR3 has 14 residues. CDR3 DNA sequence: TGTGCCAGCAGCGCACACGGAAAGGACACTGAAGCTTTCTTT. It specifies CASSAHGKDTEAFF.

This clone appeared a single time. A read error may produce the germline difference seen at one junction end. CDR3 sequence reads: CASSFSRDRGRLGF. The CDR3 nucleotides read TGTGCCAGCAGCTTCTCCCGGGACAGGGGGCGCCTTGGCTTC. J is TRBJ1-2 and V is TRBV5-8; 12 nucleotides match TRBD1. Germline values: CDR1 SGHTS, CDR2 YDEGEE. The CDR3 length is 14 residues. Looking up the rest from reference TRBV5-8 and TRBJ1-2 gives the full variable domain: EAGVTQSPTHLIKTRGQQATLRCSPISGHTSVYWYQQALGLGLQFLLWYDEGEERNRGNFPPRFSGRQFPNYSSELNVNALELEDSALYLCASSFSRDRGRLGFGSGTRLTVV.

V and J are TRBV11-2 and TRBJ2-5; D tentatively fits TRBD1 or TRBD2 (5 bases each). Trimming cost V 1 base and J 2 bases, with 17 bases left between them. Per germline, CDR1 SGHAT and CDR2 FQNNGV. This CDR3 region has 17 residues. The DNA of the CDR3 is TGTGCCAGCAGCTTAGGTCGAGGGGCCGGATCTCAAGAGACCCAGTACTTC. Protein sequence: CASSLGRGAGSQETQYF.

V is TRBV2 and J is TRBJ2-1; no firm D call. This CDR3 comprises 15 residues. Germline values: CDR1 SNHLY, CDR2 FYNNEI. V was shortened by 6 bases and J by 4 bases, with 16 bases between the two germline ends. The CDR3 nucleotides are TGTGCCAGCAGACAAGCCAACGTGCCTTACAATGAGCAGTTCTTC. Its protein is CASRQANVPYNEQFF.

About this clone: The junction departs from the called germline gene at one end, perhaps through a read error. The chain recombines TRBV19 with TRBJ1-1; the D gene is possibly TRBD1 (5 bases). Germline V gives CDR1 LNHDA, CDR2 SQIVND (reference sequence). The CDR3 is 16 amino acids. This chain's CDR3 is CASSIDFGGVNTEAFF. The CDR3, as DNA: TGTGCCAGTAGTATAGATTTTGGGGGTGTGAATACTGAAGCTTTCTTT.

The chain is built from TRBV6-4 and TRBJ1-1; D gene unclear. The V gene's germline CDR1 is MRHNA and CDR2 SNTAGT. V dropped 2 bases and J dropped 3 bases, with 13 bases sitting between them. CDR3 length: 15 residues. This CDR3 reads CASSDPDLWDTEAFF. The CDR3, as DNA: TGTGCCAGCAGTGACCCGGACTTATGGGACACTGAAGCTTTCTTT.

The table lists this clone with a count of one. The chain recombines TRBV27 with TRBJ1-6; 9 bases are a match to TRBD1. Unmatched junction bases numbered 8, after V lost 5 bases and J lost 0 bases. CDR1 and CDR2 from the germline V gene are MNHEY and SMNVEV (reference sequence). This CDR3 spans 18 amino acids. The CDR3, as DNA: TGTGCCAGCAGTCCAGGACAGGGGACTTCCTCCTATAATTCACCCCTCCACTTT. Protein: CASSPGQGTSSYNSPLHF.

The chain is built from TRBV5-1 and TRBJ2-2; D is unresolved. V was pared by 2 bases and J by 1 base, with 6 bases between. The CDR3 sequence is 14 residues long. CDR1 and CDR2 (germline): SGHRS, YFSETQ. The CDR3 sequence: CASSLGMNTGELFF. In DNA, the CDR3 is TGCGCCAGCAGCTTAGGGATGAACACCGGGGAGCTGTTTTTT.

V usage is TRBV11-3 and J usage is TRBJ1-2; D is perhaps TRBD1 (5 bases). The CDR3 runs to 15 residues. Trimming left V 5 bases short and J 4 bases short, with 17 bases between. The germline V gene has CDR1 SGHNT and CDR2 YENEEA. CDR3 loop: CASSPGRGEVYGYTF. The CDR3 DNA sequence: TGTGCCAGCAGCCCGGGTCGGGGGGAGGTCTATGGCTACACCTTC.

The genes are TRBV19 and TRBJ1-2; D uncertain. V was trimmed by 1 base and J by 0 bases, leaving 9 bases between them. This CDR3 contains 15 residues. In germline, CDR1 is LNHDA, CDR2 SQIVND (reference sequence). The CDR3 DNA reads TGTGCCAGTAGTATAGGGTCAGGCACTAACTATGGCTACACCTTC. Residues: CASSIGSGTNYGYTF.

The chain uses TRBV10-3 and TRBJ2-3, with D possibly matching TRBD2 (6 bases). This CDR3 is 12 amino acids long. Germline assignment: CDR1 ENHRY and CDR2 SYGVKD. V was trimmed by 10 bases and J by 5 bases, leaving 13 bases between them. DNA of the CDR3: TGTGCCACCCAGGGAGGTTTAGATACGCAGTATTTT. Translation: CATQGGLDTQYF.

CDR3 sequence reads: CASAWDHNYGYTF. The CDR3 DNA is TGTGCTAGCGCTTGGGACCATAACTATGGCTACACCTTC. The rearrangement uses TRBV12-5 and TRBJ1-2; perhaps TRBD1 as D (5 bases). CDR1 is LGHNT and CDR2 is FRNRAP in the germline V gene. The CDR3 is 13 residues long. Trimming cost V 9 bases and J 1 base, with 12 bases left between them.

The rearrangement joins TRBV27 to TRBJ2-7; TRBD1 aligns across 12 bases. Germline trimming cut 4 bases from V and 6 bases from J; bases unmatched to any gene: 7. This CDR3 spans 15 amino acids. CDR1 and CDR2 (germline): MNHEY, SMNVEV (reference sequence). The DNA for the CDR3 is TGTGCCAGCAGTTCTCCGGGACAGGGGGCCCCCGAGCAGTACTTC. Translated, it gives CASSSPGQGAPEQYF.

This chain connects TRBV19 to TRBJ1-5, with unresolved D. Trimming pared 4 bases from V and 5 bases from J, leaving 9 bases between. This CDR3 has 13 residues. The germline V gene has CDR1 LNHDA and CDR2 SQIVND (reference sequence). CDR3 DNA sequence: TGTGCCAGTAGTACCCCGGGCCATCAGCCCCAGCATTTT. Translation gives CASSTPGHQPQHF.

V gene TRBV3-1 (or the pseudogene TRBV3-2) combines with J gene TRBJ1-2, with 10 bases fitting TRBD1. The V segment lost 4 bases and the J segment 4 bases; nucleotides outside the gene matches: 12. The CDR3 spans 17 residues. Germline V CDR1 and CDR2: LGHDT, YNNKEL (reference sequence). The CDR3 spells CASSLLAWTGGIYGYTF. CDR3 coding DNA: TGTGCCAGCAGCCTCCTAGCCTGGACAGGGGGAATCTATGGCTACACCTTC.

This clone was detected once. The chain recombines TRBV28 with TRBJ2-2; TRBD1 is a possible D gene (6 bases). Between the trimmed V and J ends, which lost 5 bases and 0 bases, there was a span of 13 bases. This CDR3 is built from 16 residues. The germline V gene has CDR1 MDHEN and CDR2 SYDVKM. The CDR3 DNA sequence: TGTGCCAGCAGTCCTGACAGGTTCGCGAACACCGGGGAGCTGTTTTTT. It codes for CASSPDRFANTGELFF.

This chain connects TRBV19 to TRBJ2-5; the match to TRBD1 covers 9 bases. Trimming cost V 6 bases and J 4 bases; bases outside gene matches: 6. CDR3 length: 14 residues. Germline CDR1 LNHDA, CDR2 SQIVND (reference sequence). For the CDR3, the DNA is TGTGCCAGTAGGGGGACAGGGTGGGGAGAGACCCAGTACTTC. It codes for CASRGTGWGETQYF.

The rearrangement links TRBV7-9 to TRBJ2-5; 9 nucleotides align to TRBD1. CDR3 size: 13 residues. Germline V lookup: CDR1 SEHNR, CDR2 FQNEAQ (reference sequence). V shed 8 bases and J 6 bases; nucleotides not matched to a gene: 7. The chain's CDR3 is CASRDRVLQTQYF. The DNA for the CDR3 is TGTGCCAGCCGGGACAGGGTCTTACAGACCCAGTACTTC.

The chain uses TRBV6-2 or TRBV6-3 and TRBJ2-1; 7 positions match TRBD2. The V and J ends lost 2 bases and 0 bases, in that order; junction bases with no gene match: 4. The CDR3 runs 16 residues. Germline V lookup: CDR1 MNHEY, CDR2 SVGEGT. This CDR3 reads CASSYLGGSSYNEQFF. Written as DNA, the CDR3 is TGTGCCAGCAGTTACCTGGGCGGGAGCTCCTACAATGAGCAGTTCTTC.

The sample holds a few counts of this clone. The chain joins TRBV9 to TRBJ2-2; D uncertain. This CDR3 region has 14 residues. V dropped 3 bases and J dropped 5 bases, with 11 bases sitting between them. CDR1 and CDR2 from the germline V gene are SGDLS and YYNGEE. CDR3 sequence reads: CASSAAARTGELFF. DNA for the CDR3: TGTGCCAGCAGCGCGGCCGCCCGGACCGGGGAGCTGTTTTTT.